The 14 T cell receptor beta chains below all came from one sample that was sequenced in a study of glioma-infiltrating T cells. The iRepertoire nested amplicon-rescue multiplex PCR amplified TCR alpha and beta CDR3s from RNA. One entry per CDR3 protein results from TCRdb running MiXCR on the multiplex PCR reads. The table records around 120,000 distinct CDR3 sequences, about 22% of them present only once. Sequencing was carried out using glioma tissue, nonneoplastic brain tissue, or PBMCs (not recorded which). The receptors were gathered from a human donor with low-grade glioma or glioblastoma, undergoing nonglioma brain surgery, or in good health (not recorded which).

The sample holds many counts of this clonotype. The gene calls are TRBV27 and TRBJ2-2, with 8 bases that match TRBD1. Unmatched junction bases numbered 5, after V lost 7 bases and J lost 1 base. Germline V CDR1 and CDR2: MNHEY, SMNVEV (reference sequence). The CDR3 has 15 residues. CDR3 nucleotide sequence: TGTGCCAGCAAGGTACAGGGGGGGAACACCGGGGAGCTGTTTTTT. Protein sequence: CASKVQGGNTGELFF.

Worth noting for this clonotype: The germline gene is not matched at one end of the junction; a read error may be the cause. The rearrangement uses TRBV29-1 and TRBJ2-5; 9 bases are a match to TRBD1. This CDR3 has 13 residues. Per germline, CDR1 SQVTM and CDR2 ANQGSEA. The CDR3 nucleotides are TGCAGCGTCCGGACAGGGGCGGGGGAGACCCATTACTTC. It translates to CSVRTGAGETHYF.

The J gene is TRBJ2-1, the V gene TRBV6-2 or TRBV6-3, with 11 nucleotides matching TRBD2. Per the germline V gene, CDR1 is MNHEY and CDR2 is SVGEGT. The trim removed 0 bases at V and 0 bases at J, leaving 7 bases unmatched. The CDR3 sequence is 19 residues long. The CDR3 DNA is TGTGCCAGCAGTTACTCGGTTAGCGGGGGGGCCAGCTCCTACAATGAGCAGTTCTTC. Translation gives CASSYSVSGGASSYNEQFF.

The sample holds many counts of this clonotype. The DNA for the CDR3 is TGTGCCACCGACGGGGGAGAGACCCAGTACTTC. Its translation is CATDGGETQYF. The rearrangement links TRBV24-1 to TRBJ2-5; TRBD2 might be the D (6 bases). The CDR3 is made up of 11 amino acids. The germline gives CDR1 KGHDR, CDR2 SFDVKD. V was pared by 9 bases and J by 4 bases, with 8 bases between.

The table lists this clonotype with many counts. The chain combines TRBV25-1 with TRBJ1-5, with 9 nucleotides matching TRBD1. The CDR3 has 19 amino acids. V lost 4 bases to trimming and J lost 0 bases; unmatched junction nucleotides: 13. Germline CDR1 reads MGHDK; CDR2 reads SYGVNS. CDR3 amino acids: CASSGGTGPDVYSNQPQHF. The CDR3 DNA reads TGTGCCAGCAGTGGGGGGACAGGGCCTGATGTCTATAGCAATCAGCCCCAGCATTTT.

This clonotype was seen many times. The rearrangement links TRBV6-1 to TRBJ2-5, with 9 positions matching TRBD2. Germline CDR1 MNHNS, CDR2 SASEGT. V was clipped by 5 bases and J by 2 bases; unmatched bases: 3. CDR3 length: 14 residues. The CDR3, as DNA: TGTGCCAGCAGTCCCGGACTAGCGCAAGAGACCCAGTACTTC. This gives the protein CASSPGLAQETQYF.

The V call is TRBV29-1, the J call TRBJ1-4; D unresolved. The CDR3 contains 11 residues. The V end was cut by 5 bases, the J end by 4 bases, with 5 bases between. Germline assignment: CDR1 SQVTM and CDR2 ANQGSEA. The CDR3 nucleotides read TGCAGCGTTACCCATAATGAAAAACTGTTTTTT. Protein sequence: CSVTHNEKLFF.

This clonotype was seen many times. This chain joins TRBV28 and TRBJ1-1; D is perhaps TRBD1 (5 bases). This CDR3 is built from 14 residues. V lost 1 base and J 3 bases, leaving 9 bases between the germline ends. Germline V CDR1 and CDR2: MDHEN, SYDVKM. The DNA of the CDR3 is TGTGCCAGCAGTTTATTAACAGGAGACACTGAAGCTTTCTTT. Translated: CASSLLTGDTEAFF.

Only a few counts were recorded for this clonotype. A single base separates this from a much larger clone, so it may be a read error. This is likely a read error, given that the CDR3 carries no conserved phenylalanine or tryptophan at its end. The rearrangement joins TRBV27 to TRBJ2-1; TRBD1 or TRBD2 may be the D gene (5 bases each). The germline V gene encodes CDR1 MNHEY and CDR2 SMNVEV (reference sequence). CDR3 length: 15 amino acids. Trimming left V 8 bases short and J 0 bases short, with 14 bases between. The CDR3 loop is CASLGTTSSYNEQFL. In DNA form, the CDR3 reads TGTGCCAGCCTGGGGACGACGAGCTCCTACAATGAGCAGTTCTTA.

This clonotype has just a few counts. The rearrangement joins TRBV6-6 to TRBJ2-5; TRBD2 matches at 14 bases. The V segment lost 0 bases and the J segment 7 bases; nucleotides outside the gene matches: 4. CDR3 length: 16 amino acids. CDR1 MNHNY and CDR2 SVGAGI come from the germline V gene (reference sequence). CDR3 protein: CASSYSGTSGGVTQYF. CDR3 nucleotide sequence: TGTGCCAGCAGTTACTCTGGGACTAGCGGGGGTGTGACCCAGTACTTC.

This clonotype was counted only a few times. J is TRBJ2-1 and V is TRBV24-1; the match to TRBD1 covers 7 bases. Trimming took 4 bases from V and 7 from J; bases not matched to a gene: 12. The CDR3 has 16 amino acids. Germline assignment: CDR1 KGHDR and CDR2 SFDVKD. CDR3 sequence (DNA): TGTGCCACCAGTGACCCACAGGGGCCACTGACTAATGAGCAGTTCTTC. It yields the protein CATSDPQGPLTNEQFF.

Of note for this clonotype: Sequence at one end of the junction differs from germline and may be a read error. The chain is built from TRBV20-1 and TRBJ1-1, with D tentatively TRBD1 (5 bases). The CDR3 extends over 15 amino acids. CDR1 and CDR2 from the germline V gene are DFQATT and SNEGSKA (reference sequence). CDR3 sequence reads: CSARELNGLGTGAFF. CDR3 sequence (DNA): TGCAGTGCTAGAGAGTTAAACGGCCTAGGGACTGGAGCTTTCTTT.

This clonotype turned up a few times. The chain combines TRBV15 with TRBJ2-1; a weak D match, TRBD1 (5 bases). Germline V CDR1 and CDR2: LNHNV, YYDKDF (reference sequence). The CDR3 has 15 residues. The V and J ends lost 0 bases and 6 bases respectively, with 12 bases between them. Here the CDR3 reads CATSRDVRQGNEQFF. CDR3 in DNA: TGTGCCACCAGCAGAGATGTGCGGCAGGGCAATGAGCAGTTCTTC.

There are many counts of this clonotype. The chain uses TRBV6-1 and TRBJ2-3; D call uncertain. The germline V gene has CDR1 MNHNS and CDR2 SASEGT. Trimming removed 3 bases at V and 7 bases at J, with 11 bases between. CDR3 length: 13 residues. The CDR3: CASSDDFGNTQYF. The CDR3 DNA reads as TGTGCCAGCAGTGATGACTTTGGGAATACGCAGTATTTT.